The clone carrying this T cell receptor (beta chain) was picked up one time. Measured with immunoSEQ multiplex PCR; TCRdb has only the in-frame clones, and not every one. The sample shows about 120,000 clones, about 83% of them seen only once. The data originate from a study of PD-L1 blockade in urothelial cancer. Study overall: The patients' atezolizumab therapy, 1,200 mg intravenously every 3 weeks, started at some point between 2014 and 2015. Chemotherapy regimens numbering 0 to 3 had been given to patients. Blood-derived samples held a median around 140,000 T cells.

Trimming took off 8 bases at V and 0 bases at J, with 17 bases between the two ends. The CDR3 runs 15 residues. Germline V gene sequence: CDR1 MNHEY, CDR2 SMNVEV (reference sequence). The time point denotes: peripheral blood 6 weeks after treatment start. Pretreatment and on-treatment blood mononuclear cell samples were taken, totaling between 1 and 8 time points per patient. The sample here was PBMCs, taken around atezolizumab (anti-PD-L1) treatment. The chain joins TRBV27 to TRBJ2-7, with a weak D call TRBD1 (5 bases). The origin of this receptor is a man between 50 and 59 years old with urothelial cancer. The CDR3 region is CASRDRLFSSYEQYF. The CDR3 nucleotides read TGTGCCAGCCGCGACAGACTTTTCTCCTCCTACGAGCAGTACTTC.